This TCR beta chain was retrieved from a study of vaccination and CD4 T cells after COVID-19. Study overall: Overlapping SARS-CoV-2, HCoV-NL63, HCoV-OC43 and HCoV-229E spike peptides stimulated the cells.

Comments on this clonotype: Its matching antigen is unknown.

Treatment given: roughly ten-day PBMC culture with coronavirus spike peptide pools or control peptides (ViraFEST assay). The Oncomine TCR Beta short-read assay was what sequenced the DNA obtained from cultured CD4+ T cells. One entry per CDR3 protein results from TCRdb running MiXCR on the PCR reads. The sample gives roughly 28,000 distinct CDR3 sequences, about 50% of which show up once; roughly 28% is in the top ten. Sample: CD4+ T cells from blood, cultured in vitro, taken before SARS-CoV-2 vaccination. This TCR came from a human donor who received a COVID-19 vaccine.

The CDR3, as DNA: TGTGCCAGCAGTTACAGGACAGGTGATACGCAGTATTTT. It is translated as CASSYRTGDTQYF. V usage is TRBV6-5 and J usage is TRBJ2-3; 7 bases are shared with TRBD1. Germline CDR1 is MNHEY and CDR2 is SVGAGI. The CDR3 extends over 13 amino acids. The ends lost 2 bases at V and 6 bases at J; junction bases unmatched: 2.